This record covers a single T cell receptor beta chain. The target antigen is unknown. Here immunoSEQ multiplex PCR was the method, and the copy in TCRdb shows in-frame clones only, minus some. Of 150,000 or so clones in the sample, roughly nine tenths were seen once. The data originate from a study of T cell responses to AZD1222 COVID-19 vaccine. Study outcomes and limitations: AZD1222 recipients seropositive at baseline numbered only 5 or 6. Among vaccine-associated CD4 TCRs, coverage spanned spike, with dominance at 160-218 and 743-854.

Pooling covered second doses at about 4 or about 12 weeks. V lost 4 bases and J 6 bases, leaving 21 bases between the germline ends. CDR1 and CDR2 from the germline V gene are SGHRS and YFSETQ. The CDR3 has 16 residues. The specimen was peripheral blood, collected 28 days after the second AZD1222 dose. The chain has TRBV5-1 and TRBJ2-3, with D tentatively TRBD1 or TRBD2 (5 bases each). The origin of this receptor is an adult who received the AZD1222 COVID-19 vaccine. This CDR3 reads CASSLINPGAGDTQYF. In DNA, the CDR3 is TGCGCCAGCAGCCTCATAAACCCCGGGGCCGGGGATACGCAGTATTTT.